This T cell receptor beta chain was sequenced during a study of T cell repertoires in cytomegalovirus infection. About the research overall: Signatures in public TCR beta sequences pointed to both CMV infection and matching HLA type.

The sample holds many counts of this clonotype. Antigen unknown. V lost 5 bases to trimming and J lost 3 bases, with 13 bases between them. CDR1 and CDR2 (germline): SGHTA, FQGNSA. The CDR3 consists of 14 residues. Each CDR3 protein is one row after TCRdb ran MiXCR on the reads. The sample contains more than 350,000 distinct CDR3 sequences, approximately 31% of which appear only once. Points from the study as a whole: There were HLA-C-restricted CMV-specific TCR beta clonotypes dominating the ex vivo response. CMV carriers having the relevant HLA were flagged by cumulative public TCR beta family frequency.

Sequencing was carried out using PBMCs. The receptor was isolated from a human donor in good health (CMV status not recorded). Some clones in this sample may be carry-over from other donors' samples. This chain joins TRBV7-2 and TRBJ1-2; possible D gene TRBD1, 6 bases. This chain's CDR3 is CASSPTAGDYGYTF. The DNA for the CDR3 is TGTGCCAGCAGCCCTACCGCAGGGGACTATGGCTACACCTTC.